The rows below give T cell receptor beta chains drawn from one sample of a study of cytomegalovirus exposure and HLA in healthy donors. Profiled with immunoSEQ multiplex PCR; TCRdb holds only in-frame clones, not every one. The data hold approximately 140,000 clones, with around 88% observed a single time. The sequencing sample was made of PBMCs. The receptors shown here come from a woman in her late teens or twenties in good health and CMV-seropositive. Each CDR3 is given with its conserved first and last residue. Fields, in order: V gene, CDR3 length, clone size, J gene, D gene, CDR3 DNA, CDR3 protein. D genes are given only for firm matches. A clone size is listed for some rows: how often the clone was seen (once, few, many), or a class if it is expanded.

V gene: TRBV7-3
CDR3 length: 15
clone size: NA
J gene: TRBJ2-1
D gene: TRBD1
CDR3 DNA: TGTGCCAGCAGCGCCGGGACAGGGGTAGGGAATGAGCAGTTCTTC
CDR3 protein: CASSAGTGVGNEQFF

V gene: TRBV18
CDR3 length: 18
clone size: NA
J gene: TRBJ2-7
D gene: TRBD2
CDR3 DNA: TGTGCCAGCTCACCACAGGTAGTGGCTAGCGGGGCCCCGAGCGAGCAGTACTTC
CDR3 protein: CASSPQVVASGAPSEQYF

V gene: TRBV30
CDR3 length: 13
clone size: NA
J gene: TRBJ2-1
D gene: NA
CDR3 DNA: TGTGCCTGGAGTGGAGCTGTGTACAATGAGCAGTTCTTC
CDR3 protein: CAWSGAVYNEQFF

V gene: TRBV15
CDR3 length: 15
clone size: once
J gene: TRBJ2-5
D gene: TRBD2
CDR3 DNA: TGTGCCACCAGCAGAGGGCTAGCGGGAAGAGAGACCCAGTACTTC
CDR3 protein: CATSRGLAGRETQYF

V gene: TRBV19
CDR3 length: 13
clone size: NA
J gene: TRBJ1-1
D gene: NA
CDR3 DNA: TGTGCCAGTAGTAGGCGGGCATACACTGAAGCTTTCTTT
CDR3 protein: CASSRRAYTEAFF

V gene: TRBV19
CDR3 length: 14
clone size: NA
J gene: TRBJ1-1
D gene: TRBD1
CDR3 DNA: TGTGCCAGTAAGATACAGGGGAGAGGCTCCGAAGCTTTCTTT
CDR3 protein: CASKIQGRGSEAFF

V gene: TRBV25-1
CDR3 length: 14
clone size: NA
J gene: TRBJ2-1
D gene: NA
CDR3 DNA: TGTGCCAGCAGTGAGACGGGGGGCACCCATGAGCAGTTCTTC
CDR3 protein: CASSETGGTHEQFF

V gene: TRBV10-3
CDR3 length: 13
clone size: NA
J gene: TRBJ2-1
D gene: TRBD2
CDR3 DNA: TGTGCCATCAGAATCGGGGGGGCGATTGAGCAGTTCTTC
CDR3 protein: CAIRIGGAIEQFF

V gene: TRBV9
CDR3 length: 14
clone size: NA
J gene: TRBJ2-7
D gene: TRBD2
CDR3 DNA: TGTGCCAGCAGCGTCGGGACTAGCGGTTACGAGCAGTACTTC
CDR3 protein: CASSVGTSGYEQYF

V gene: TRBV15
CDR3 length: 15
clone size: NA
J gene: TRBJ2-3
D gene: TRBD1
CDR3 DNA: TGTGCCACCAGCGCCTTGACAGGGCTCGCAGATACGCAGTATTTT
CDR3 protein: CATSALTGLADTQYF

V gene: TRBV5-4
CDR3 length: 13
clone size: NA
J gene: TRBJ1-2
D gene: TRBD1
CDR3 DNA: TGTGCCAGCAGCCCAGACAGGGTTAATGGCTACACCTTC
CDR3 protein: CASSPDRVNGYTF

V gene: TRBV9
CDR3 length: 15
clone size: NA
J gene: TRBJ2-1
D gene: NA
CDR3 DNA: TGTGCCAGCAGCCTAACAGGGTTAACCTACAATGAGCAGTTCTTC
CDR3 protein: CASSLTGLTYNEQFF

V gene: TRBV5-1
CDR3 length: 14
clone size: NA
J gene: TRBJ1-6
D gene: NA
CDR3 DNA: TGCGCCAGCAGCCCGGACAAGAATAATTCACCCCTCCACTTT
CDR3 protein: CASSPDKNNSPLHF

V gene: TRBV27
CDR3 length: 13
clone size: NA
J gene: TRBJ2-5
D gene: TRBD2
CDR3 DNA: TGTGCCAGTTCCCGGACTAGCCGAGAGACCCAGTACTTC
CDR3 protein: CASSRTSRETQYF

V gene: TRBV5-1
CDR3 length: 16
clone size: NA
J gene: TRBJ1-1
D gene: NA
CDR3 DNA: TGCGCCAGCAGCCCCCGGGGGGCGGGGACGGGCACTGAAGCTTTCTTT
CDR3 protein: CASSPRGAGTGTEAFF

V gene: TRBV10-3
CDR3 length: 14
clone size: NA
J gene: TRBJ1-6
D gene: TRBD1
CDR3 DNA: TGTGCCATCAGTGCTGAGACAGGGGGTTCACCCCTCCACTTT
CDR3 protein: CAISAETGGSPLHF